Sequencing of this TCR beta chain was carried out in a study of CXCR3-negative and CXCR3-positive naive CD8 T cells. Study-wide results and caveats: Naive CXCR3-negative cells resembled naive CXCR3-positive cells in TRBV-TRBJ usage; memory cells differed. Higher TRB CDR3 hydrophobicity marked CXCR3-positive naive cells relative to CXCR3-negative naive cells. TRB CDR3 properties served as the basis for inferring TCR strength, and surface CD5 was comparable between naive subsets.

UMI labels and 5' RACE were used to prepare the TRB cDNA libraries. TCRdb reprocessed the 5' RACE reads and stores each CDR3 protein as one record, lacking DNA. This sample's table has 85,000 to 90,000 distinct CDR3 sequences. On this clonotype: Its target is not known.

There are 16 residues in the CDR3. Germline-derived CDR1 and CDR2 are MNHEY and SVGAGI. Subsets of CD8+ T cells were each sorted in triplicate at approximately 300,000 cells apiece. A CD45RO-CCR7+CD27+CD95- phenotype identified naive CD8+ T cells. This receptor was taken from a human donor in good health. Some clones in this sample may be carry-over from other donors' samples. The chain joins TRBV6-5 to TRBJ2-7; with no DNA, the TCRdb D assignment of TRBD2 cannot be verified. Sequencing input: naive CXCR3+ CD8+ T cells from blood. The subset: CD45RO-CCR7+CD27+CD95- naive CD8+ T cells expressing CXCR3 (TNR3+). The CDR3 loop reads CASSYSSGRAPYEQYF.